The 16 T cell receptor beta chains listed next were all sequenced from one sample in a study of blood T cell repertoires in COVID-19 (TCRdb year 2020). Library generation was performed with the immunoSEQ multiplex PCR assay. The source is immuneACCESS, and TCRdb retained only in-frame sequences with V and J called. Part of the clones is not carried over; for the studies checked, unresolved V genes explain less than half of this, and the remainder is unexplained. Here the sample has approximately 80,000 clones; 80% to 85% occur a single time. The biggest ten clones account for approximately 30% of the sample. What was sequenced was peripheral blood. Source of these receptors: a human donor in a cohort sampled during active COVID-19.

The chain has TRBV10-3 and TRBJ1-6, with a possible D match to TRBD1 (6 bases). The CDR3 sequence is 12 residues long. Between the trimmed V and J ends, which lost 2 bases and 14 bases, there was a span of 10 bases. Germline values: CDR1 ENHRY, CDR2 SYGVKD. The DNA for the CDR3 is TGTGCCATCAGTGAGGCAGGGGCCACCCTCCACTTT. It is translated as CAISEAGATLHF.

The rearrangement uses TRBV2 and TRBJ1-5; maybe TRBD1 (5 bases). The V end lost 4 bases, the J end lost 7 bases, and 11 bases lay between the germline ends. The CDR3 totals 13 residues. Germline loops: CDR1 SNHLY, CDR2 FYNNEI. This CDR3 reads CASSGSGLQPQHF. The CDR3 DNA follows: TGTGCCAGCAGTGGTTCAGGGTTGCAGCCCCAGCATTTT.

The chain links TRBV9 to TRBJ2-1; TRBD1 matches 10 bases. CDR3 length: 17 amino acids. The germline CDR1 and CDR2 sequences are SGDLS and YYNGEE. Losses at the gene ends were 3 bases for V and 3 bases for J; bases not matched to a gene: 9. The CDR3, as DNA: TGTGCCAGCAGCGACCGGGACAGGGGTGTCTACTACAATGAGCAGTTCTTC. This translates into CASSDRDRGVYYNEQFF.

The chain links TRBV18 to TRBJ1-2; 7 positions agree with TRBD1. The length of the CDR3 is 14 residues. From germline, CDR1 is KGHSH and CDR2 LQKENI. Unmatched junction bases numbered 8, after V lost 6 bases and J lost 4 bases. CDR3 region: CASSPGQDFYGYTF. Here the CDR3 DNA reads TGTGCCAGCTCCCCCGGACAGGACTTCTATGGCTACACCTTC. Filled out from reference TRBV18 and TRBJ1-2, the complete variable domain reads NAGVMQNPRHLVRRRGQEARLRCSPMKGHSHVYWYRQLPEEGLKFMVYLQKENIIDESGMPKERFSAEFPKEGPSILRIQQVVRGDSAAYFCASSPGQDFYGYTFGSGTRLTVV.

This clone was seen just once. This chain joins TRBV7-3 and TRBJ2-5, with a tentative D call TRBD1 (5 bases). The CDR3 totals 13 residues. V was cut by 2 bases and J by 5 bases, with 9 bases left in between. Germline loops: CDR1 SGHTA, CDR2 FQGTGA. The CDR3 reads CASSLLGAETQYF. The CDR3 bases are TGTGCCAGCAGCTTACTAGGGGCGGAGACCCAGTACTTC. The complete variable domain, with remaining parts taken from reference TRBV7-3 and TRBJ2-5, reads GAGVSQTPSNKVTEKGKYVELRCDPISGHTALYWYRQSLGQGPEFLIYFQGTGAADDSGLPNDRFFAVRPEGSVSTLKIQRTERGDSAVYLCASSLLGAETQYFGPGTRLLVL.

This clone was seen only a few times. The same CDR3 can be traced to other DNA sequences in this sample. The V gene is TRBV5-1, the J gene TRBJ1-1, with a tentative D call TRBD1 (5 bases). The CDR3 sequence is 15 residues long. Between the trimmed V and J ends, which lost 0 bases and 1 base, there was a span of 10 bases. The germline V gene has CDR1 SGHRS and CDR2 YFSETQ. The CDR3, as DNA: TGCGCCAGCAGCTTGGTACGAGACAGGAACACTGAAGCTTTCTTT. This gives the protein CASSLVRDRNTEAFF.

The chain has TRBV6-4 and TRBJ2-1; D possibly corresponds to TRBD1 (6 bases). Trimming cost V 4 bases and J 8 bases, with 12 bases left between them. The length of the CDR3 is 13 residues. Germline V gene sequence: CDR1 MRHNA, CDR2 SNTAGT. The DNA for the CDR3 is TGTGCCAGCAGTGGGGAACAGGGTCATGAGCAGTTCTTC. It is translated as CASSGEQGHEQFF.

This sequence joins TRBV19 and TRBJ1-1; a possible D gene is TRBD1 (5 bases). The germline gives CDR1 LNHDA, CDR2 SQIVND (reference sequence). V gave up 3 bases and J gave up 4 bases, with 6 bases separating them. The CDR3 length is 12 residues. The CDR3 loop reads CASSMGGTEAFF. CDR3 in DNA: TGTGCCAGTAGTATGGGGGGCACTGAAGCTTTCTTT.

The chain joins TRBV11-3 to TRBJ2-3, with a tentative D call TRBD2 (7 bases). The CDR3 extends over 14 amino acids. V shed 5 bases and J shed 2 bases, with 11 bases lying between them. The V gene's germline CDR1 is SGHNT and CDR2 YENEEA. CDR3 sequence: CASSGGAVTDTQYF. The CDR3, as DNA: TGTGCCAGCAGCGGGGGGGCGGTCACAGATACGCAGTATTTT.

CDR3 DNA: TGTGCCAGCAGCGCGGGACTGAGAGTGGAGACCCAGTACTTC. Translating gives CASSAGLRVETQYF. The gene calls are TRBV5-6 and TRBJ2-5; tentative D call: TRBD2 (6 bases). V lost 4 bases and J 5 bases, leaving 15 bases between the germline ends. CDR1 is SGHDT, CDR2 YYEEEE, per germline. The CDR3 covers 14 residues.

V is TRBV4-1 and J is TRBJ1-2; D unclear. V was cut by 1 base and J by 7 bases, with 16 bases left in between. Looked up from germline, CDR1 is MGHRA and CDR2 is YSYEKL. CDR3 size: 15 residues. The CDR3 DNA reads TGCGCCAGCAGCCAAGGCGGCGCCCCGTCTGGTGGCTACACCTTC. It is translated as CASSQGGAPSGGYTF.

The chain couples TRBV6-5 to TRBJ2-7; the D is unclear. The CDR3 is 13 amino acids. Between the trimmed V and J ends, which lost 8 bases and 0 bases, there was a span of 11 bases. CDR1 is MNHEY, CDR2 SVGAGI, per germline. In nucleotides, the CDR3 is TGTGCCAGCCAGAGACCTAGCTCCTACGAGCAGTACTTC. The encoded protein is CASQRPSSYEQYF.

The V call is TRBV5-1, the J call TRBJ2-1, with D possibly matching TRBD1 (6 bases). Germline V gene sequence: CDR1 SGHRS, CDR2 YFSETQ. V gave up 2 bases and J gave up 9 bases, with 15 bases separating them. CDR3 length equals 14 residues. The CDR3 loop is CASSLGTIGGEQFF. The DNA for the CDR3 is TGCGCCAGCAGCTTAGGGACCATAGGGGGTGAGCAGTTCTTC.

The chain uses TRBV19 and TRBJ1-3; D gene ambiguous. Germline V lookup: CDR1 LNHDA, CDR2 SQIVND (reference sequence). Between the trimmed V and J ends, which lost 1 base and 0 bases, there was a span of 7 bases. The CDR3 sequence is 15 residues long. CDR3 bases: TGTGCCAGTAGTATAGTAGCTTTCTCTGGAAACACCATATATTTT. Amino acid sequence: CASSIVAFSGNTIYF.

V usage is TRBV29-1 and J usage is TRBJ1-2; TRBD1 matches at 9 bases. The V gene's germline CDR1 is SQVTM and CDR2 ANQGSEA. The CDR3 is 13 amino acids. With V trimmed by 4 bases and J by 7 bases, 7 bases remained unmatched. CDR3 DNA sequence: TGCAGCGTTGCTGTCACAGGGGGCGTTGGCTACACCTTC. Protein product: CSVAVTGGVGYTF.

The chain joins TRBV18 to TRBJ2-3; 7 bases agree with TRBD1. This CDR3 comprises 16 residues. Germline-derived CDR1 and CDR2 are KGHSH and LQKENI. With V trimmed by 3 bases and J by 2 bases, 8 bases remained unmatched. The CDR3: CASSPPGQLPTDTQYF. The CDR3 bases are TGTGCCAGCTCACCCCCGGGACAGCTGCCCACAGATACGCAGTATTTT.